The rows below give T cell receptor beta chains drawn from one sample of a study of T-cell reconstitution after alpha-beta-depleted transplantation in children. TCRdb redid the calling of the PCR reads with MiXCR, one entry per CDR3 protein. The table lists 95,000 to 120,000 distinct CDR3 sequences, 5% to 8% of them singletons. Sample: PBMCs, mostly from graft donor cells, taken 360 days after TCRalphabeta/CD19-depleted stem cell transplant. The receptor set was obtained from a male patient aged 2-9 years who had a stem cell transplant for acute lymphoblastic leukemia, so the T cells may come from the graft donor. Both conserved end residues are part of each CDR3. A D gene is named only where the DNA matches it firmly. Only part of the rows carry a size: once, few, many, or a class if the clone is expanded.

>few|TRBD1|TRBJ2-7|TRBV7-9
CASTPQGSNEQYF
TGTGCCAGCACCCCACAGGGGAGCAACGAGCAGTACTTC
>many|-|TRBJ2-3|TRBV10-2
CASSESGTGWGANTDTQYF
TGCGCCAGCAGTGAGTCAGGCACCGGGTGGGGGGCTAACACAGATACGCAGTATTTT
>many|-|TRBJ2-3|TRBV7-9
CASSFLKGRTDTQYF
TGTGCCAGCAGTTTCCTCAAGGGGCGGACAGATACGCAGTATTTT
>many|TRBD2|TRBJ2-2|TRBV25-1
CASSELAGGDGELFF
TGTGCCAGCAGTGAGCTAGCGGGAGGGGACGGGGAGCTGTTTTTT
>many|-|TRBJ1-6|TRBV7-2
CASSLAVTNSPLHF
TGTGCCAGCAGCTTAGCAGTTACAAATTCACCCCTCCACTTT
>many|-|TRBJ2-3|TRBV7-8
CASSYPTDTQYF
TGTGCCAGCAGCTATCCGACAGATACGCAGTATTTT
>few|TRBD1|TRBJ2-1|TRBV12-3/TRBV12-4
CASSSGTARFLGEQFF
TGTGCCAGCAGTTCAGGGACAGCTCGCTTTCTGGGGGAGCAGTTCTTC
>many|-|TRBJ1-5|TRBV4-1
CASSQTHREDQPQHF
TGCGCCAGCAGCCAGACCCACAGGGAGGATCAGCCCCAGCATTTT
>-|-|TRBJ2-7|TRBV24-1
CATSDSSTYEQYF
TGTGCCACCAGTGACTCCTCGACCTACGAGCAGTACTTC
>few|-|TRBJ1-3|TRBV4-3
CASRLEEARGNTIYF
TGCGCCAGCAGACTCGAGGAGGCGAGAGGAAACACCATATATTTT